Each of the 24 T cell receptor beta chains below was sequenced from the same sample in a study of blood T cell repertoires in COVID-19. TCRdb keeps only in-frame clones here, not all; method: immunoSEQ multiplex PCR. Counted here are about 77,000 clones, about 80% occurring once; the ten biggest clones make up around 4.8%. The source material was peripheral blood. The receptors originated from a woman aged 70-85 years with acute or convalescent COVID-19.

The J gene is TRBJ2-2, the V gene TRBV13; D is uncertain. Germline assignment: CDR1 PRHDT and CDR2 FYEKMQ (reference sequence). Trimming removed 5 bases at V and 3 bases at J, with 7 bases between. The CDR3 extends over 13 amino acids. The CDR3 DNA is TGTGCCAGCAGCCCCTCTTACACCGGGGAGCTGTTTTTT. It encodes CASSPSYTGELFF. Full variable domain (rest looked up from reference TRBV13 and TRBJ2-2): AAGVIQSPRHLIKEKRETATLKCYPIPRHDTVYWYQQGPGQDPQFLISFYEKMQSDKGSIPDRFSAQQFSDYHSELNMSSLELGDSALYFCASSPSYTGELFFGEGSRLTVL.

This clone came up once. The chain links TRBV5-4 to TRBJ2-5; D might be TRBD1 (6 bases). The V gene's germline CDR1 is SGHNT and CDR2 YYREEE (reference sequence). The CDR3 contains 12 residues. V was pared by 0 bases and J by 9 bases, with 9 bases between. The CDR3 DNA follows: TGTGCCAGCAGCTTGGGTACAGGGCCCCAGTACTTC. Amino acids: CASSLGTGPQYF.

This chain connects TRBV7-6 to TRBJ2-2; TRBD2 aligns across 12 bases. With V trimmed by 4 bases and J by 8 bases, 11 bases remained unmatched. The length of the CDR3 is 17 residues. Germline V gene lookup returns CDR1 SGHVS and CDR2 FNYEAQ. The CDR3 reads CASSSSSGGADFGELFF. Here the CDR3 DNA reads TGTGCCAGCAGCTCCTCTAGCGGGGGGGCCGATTTTGGGGAGCTGTTTTTT.

This clone came up once. This chain connects TRBV24-1 to TRBJ2-1, with D unclear. Trimming took 4 bases from V and 1 from J, leaving 10 bases between them. The CDR3 is 15 residues long. Germline V gene sequence: CDR1 KGHDR, CDR2 SFDVKD. The CDR3 sequence is CATSDASRSYNEQFF. The CDR3 DNA reads TGTGCCACCAGTGACGCTAGTCGTTCCTACAATGAGCAGTTCTTC.

The chain uses TRBV5-4 and TRBJ2-1; 12 bases are a match to TRBD2. The CDR3 has 15 residues. The ends lost 1 base at V and 6 bases at J; junction bases unmatched: 2. Germline-derived CDR1 and CDR2 are SGHNT and YYREEE (reference sequence). The CDR3 DNA reads as TGTGCCAGCAGCTTGAGGACTAGCGGGGCCAATGAGCAGTTCTTC. Translation gives CASSLRTSGANEQFF.

The chain is built from TRBV10-3 and TRBJ1-1; TRBD1 matches 7 bases. From germline, CDR1 is ENHRY and CDR2 SYGVKD. The CDR3 totals 14 residues. The J segment lost 0 bases and the V segment lost 6 bases, leaving 4 bases of the junction unmatched. The CDR3 region is CAIRAGQMNTEAFF. The CDR3 nucleotides are TGTGCCATCAGGGCGGGACAGATGAACACTGAAGCTTTCTTT.

This chain links TRBV24-1 with TRBJ1-1; the D is unclear. V lost 2 bases to trimming and J lost 2 bases, with 11 bases between them. In germline, CDR1 is KGHDR, CDR2 SFDVKD. There are 15 residues in the CDR3. The DNA for the CDR3 is TGTGCCACCAGTGATTCCCAGGACTTAAACACTGAAGCTTTCTTT. It is translated as CATSDSQDLNTEAFF.

The chain links TRBV27 to TRBJ2-3, with D unclear. V lost 2 bases to trimming and J lost 2 bases, with 17 bases between them. Per germline, CDR1 MNHEY and CDR2 SMNVEV (reference sequence). The CDR3 is 17 residues long. The CDR3 reads CASSLKAVTPYTDTQYF. CDR3 nucleotide sequence: TGTGCCAGCAGTTTAAAGGCGGTAACTCCCTACACAGATACGCAGTATTTT.

This clone was observed a handful of times. The chain uses TRBV11-2 and TRBJ1-1; TRBD1 agrees at 11 bases. There are 16 residues in the CDR3. The V gene's germline CDR1 is SGHAT and CDR2 FQNNGV. Losses at the gene ends were 6 bases for V and 3 bases for J; bases not matched to a gene: 9. As DNA, the CDR3 is TGTGCCAGCAGTTCTCCCTCGGGACAGGGGGACACTGAAGCTTTCTTT. It is translated as CASSSPSGQGDTEAFF.

This clone has only a few counts. This chain joins TRBV9 and TRBJ2-7; 8 bases map to TRBD1. With 0 bases clipped from V and 3 bases from J, the junction kept 5 bases outside the gene matches. This CDR3 has 15 residues. Germline lookup yields CDR1 SGDLS and CDR2 YYNGEE. CDR3: CASSVAAGGFYEQYF. The DNA of the CDR3 is TGTGCCAGCAGCGTAGCGGCAGGGGGCTTCTACGAGCAGTACTTC.

The gene calls are TRBV27 and TRBJ1-5, with TRBD1 matching 9 bases. Germline trimming cut 10 bases from V and 2 bases from J; bases unmatched to any gene: 12. Germline V CDR1 and CDR2: MNHEY, SMNVEV (reference sequence). This CDR3 has 16 amino acids. The CDR3 region is CANPRDRVSCNQPQHF. As DNA, the CDR3 is TGTGCCAACCCCCGGGACAGGGTTAGTTGCAATCAGCCCCAGCATTTT.

V usage is TRBV4-1 and J usage is TRBJ2-7; D perhaps matches TRBD1 (6 bases). Germline CDR1 and CDR2: MGHRA and YSYEKL. This CDR3 spans 14 amino acids. The V end lost 4 bases, the J end lost 4 bases, and 14 bases lay between the germline ends. The CDR3 coding sequence is TGCGCCAGCAGCCCCCGGGACATAGGGTACGAGCAGTACTTC. Residues: CASSPRDIGYEQYF.

The table lists this clone with a few counts. The chain couples TRBV10-3 to TRBJ1-2; TRBD1 might be the D (5 bases). The CDR3 loop spans 11 amino acids. The germline gives CDR1 ENHRY, CDR2 SYGVKD. Trimming shortened V by 10 bases and J by 4 bases, and 10 bases separated the two germline ends. DNA for the CDR3: TGTGCCAGTGCAGGGATCTATGGCTACACCTTC. This encodes CASAGIYGYTF.

The rearrangement joins TRBV19 to TRBJ1-5; perhaps TRBD1 as D (5 bases). The CDR3 is 16 amino acids. CDR1 and CDR2 from the germline V gene are LNHDA and SQIVND (reference sequence). V gave up 8 bases and J gave up 5 bases, with 22 bases separating them. CDR3 in amino acids: CASRTTASIRHQPQHF. CDR3 nucleotides: TGTGCCAGTCGGACGACAGCCTCGATCAGACATCAGCCCCAGCATTTT.

The chain uses TRBV21-1 and TRBJ2-1; TRBD2, as called in the table, went unchecked against the DNA. TRBV21-1 is a documented pseudogene. The CDR3 has 17 amino acids. CDR3: CASSPGDLAGGNNEQFF. The CDR3, as DNA: TGTGCCAGCAGCCCAGGGGACCTAGCGGGGGGAAACAATGAGCAGTTCTTC.

This chain links TRBV5-1 with TRBJ1-1; a weak D match, TRBD1 (5 bases). Germline V gene sequence: CDR1 SGHRS, CDR2 YFSETQ. This CDR3 contains 14 residues. The V gene lost 0 bases and the J gene lost 3 bases, with 9 bases spanning the gap. CDR3 DNA sequence: TGCGCCAGCAGCTTGGTTCCCAGGGACACTGAAGCTTTCTTT. This translates into CASSLVPRDTEAFF.

V gene TRBV19 combines with J gene TRBJ1-1; 7 nucleotides agree with TRBD1. The ends lost 5 bases at V and 4 bases at J; junction bases unmatched: 4. Per the germline V gene, CDR1 is LNHDA and CDR2 is SQIVND (reference sequence). This CDR3 is 13 amino acids long. This CDR3 is CASSGAGGTEAFF. The CDR3 region has the DNA TGTGCCAGTAGTGGAGCAGGGGGCACTGAAGCTTTCTTT. Based on the CDR3 plus reference TRBV19 and TRBJ1-1, the full variable domain is DGGITQSPKYLFRKEGQNVTLSCEQNLNHDAMYWYRQDPGQGLRLIYYSQIVNDFQKGDIAEGYSVSREKKESFPLTVTSAQKNPTAFYLCASSGAGGTEAFFGQGTRLTVV.

The rearrangement joins TRBV9 to TRBJ2-1, with 7 bases fitting TRBD1. The CDR3 is 14 amino acids. Germline values: CDR1 SGDLS, CDR2 YYNGEE. The V and J ends lost 2 bases and 8 bases, in that order; junction bases with no gene match: 7. DNA for the CDR3: TGTGCCAGCAGCGTTGAGGGGGCTTGGGATGAGCAGTTCTTC. Residues: CASSVEGAWDEQFF.

The rearrangement links TRBV2 to TRBJ2-3; 8 nucleotides line up with TRBD2. The ends lost 6 bases at V and 3 bases at J; junction bases unmatched: 8. The CDR3 spans 15 residues. The germline V gene has CDR1 SNHLY and CDR2 FYNNEI. CDR3 DNA: TGTGCCAGCAGCTTTCGGACTAGCCCGACAGATACGCAGTATTTT. Protein product: CASSFRTSPTDTQYF. Full variable domain (missing parts from reference TRBV2 and TRBJ2-3): EPEVTQTPSHQVTQMGQEVILRCVPISNHLYFYWYRQILGQKVEFLVSFYNNEISEKSEIFDDQFSVERPDGSNFTLKIRSTKLEDSAMYFCASSFRTSPTDTQYFGPGTRLTVL.

This chain joins TRBV19 and TRBJ1-5, with D unclear. CDR3 length: 15 residues. Germline V gene sequence: CDR1 LNHDA, CDR2 SQIVND (reference sequence). Trimming pared 1 base from V and 0 bases from J, leaving 7 bases between. The CDR3 coding sequence is TGTGCCAGTAGTATAGCTTGGCTTAGCAATCAGCCCCAGCATTTT. Its protein product is CASSIAWLSNQPQHF.

This sequence joins TRBV7-2 and TRBJ1-1; tentative D call: TRBD1 (5 bases). With 3 bases removed from V and 7 bases from J, the gap between germline ends came to 15 bases. The CDR3 covers 14 residues. In germline, CDR1 is SGHTA, CDR2 FQGNSA. CDR3 DNA: TGTGCCAGCAGCTTCGAATCCGGACACATTGAAGCTTTCTTT. It encodes CASSFESGHIEAFF.

The chain is built from TRBV12-5 and TRBJ1-4; 7 bases are shared with TRBD1. CDR1 and CDR2 from the germline V gene are LGHNT and FRNRAP. The CDR3 is 16 residues long. V dropped 0 bases and J dropped 5; count of bases not matched to a gene: 6. The CDR3 here is CASGLVPGTVNEKLFF. CDR3 coding DNA: TGTGCTAGTGGTTTGGTACCCGGGACAGTCAATGAAAAACTGTTTTTT.

The chain couples TRBV29-1 to TRBJ1-2, with D possibly matching TRBD1 (6 bases). The CDR3 is 12 residues long. With 3 bases removed from V and 6 bases from J, the gap between germline ends came to 11 bases. CDR1 and CDR2 (germline): SQVTM, ANQGSEA. The CDR3 coding sequence is TGCAGCGTTGAGGGGGCAAGGGATGGCTACACCTTC. Its protein is CSVEGARDGYTF. The full variable domain, rest sourced from reference TRBV29-1 and TRBJ1-2, is SAVISQKPSRDICQRGTSLTIQCQVDSQVTMMFWYRQQPGQSLTLIATANQGSEATYESGFVIDKFPISRPNLTFSTLTVSNMSPEDSSIYLCSVEGARDGYTFGSGTRLTVV.

V usage is TRBV4-1 and J usage is TRBJ2-1; TRBD1 is a possible D gene (5 bases). The CDR3 loop spans 17 amino acids. The V gene's germline CDR1 is MGHRA and CDR2 YSYEKL. Trimming left V 0 bases short and J 2 bases short, with 14 bases between. Written as DNA, the CDR3 is TGCGCCAGCAGCCAAGATGTTGCCAGGGCGGCCTACAATGAGCAGTTCTTC. Amino acids: CASSQDVARAAYNEQFF.